The next 21 T cell receptor beta chains were all read from a single sample in a study of T cell repertoires in urothelial bladder cancer. Using immunoSEQ multiplex PCR, the repertoire was profiled, and TCRdb retains in-frame clones only, with some absent. There are some 14,000 clones in the sample; roughly 70% occur only once, and roughly 8.7% lies in the top ten. The source material was tumor-infiltrating cells from bladder cancer. These receptors originate from a human donor with urothelial carcinoma.

The chain has TRBV9 and TRBJ2-7; 7 bases align to TRBD2. Trimming at V came to 4 bases and at J to 6 bases, leaving 10 bases not matched to a gene. CDR3 length equals 14 residues. The germline V gene encodes CDR1 SGDLS and CDR2 YYNGEE. The CDR3 sequence is CASSPGAGVLEQYF. The CDR3 coding sequence is TGTGCCAGCAGCCCTGGGGCGGGGGTCCTCGAGCAGTACTTC. The variable domain in full, with the rest retrieved from reference TRBV9 and TRBJ2-7, is DSGVTQTPKHLITATGQRVTLRCSPRSGDLSVYWYQQSLDQGLQFLIQYYNGEERAKGNILERFSAQQFPDLHSELNLSSLELGDSALYFCASSPGAGVLEQYFGPGTRLTVT.

The chain is built from TRBV15 and TRBJ2-5, with unresolved D. Germline CDR1 and CDR2: LNHNV and YYDKDF (reference sequence). There are 13 residues in the CDR3. V lost 1 base and J lost 1, with 4 bases in between. CDR3 protein: CATSRVLQETQYF. CDR3 nucleotide sequence: TGTGCCACCAGCAGAGTCCTCCAAGAGACCCAGTACTTC. Filled out from reference TRBV15 and TRBJ2-5, the complete variable domain reads DAMVIQNPRYQVTQFGKPVTLSCSQTLNHNVMYWYQQKSSQAPKLLFHYYDKDFNNEADTPDNFQSRRPNTSFCFLDIRSPGLGDTAMYLCATSRVLQETQYFGPGTRLLVL.

This clone was seen just once. This chain links TRBV7-9 with TRBJ1-1; 12 bases line up with TRBD1. The CDR3 is made up of 16 amino acids. Trimming cost V 5 bases and J 6 bases; bases outside gene matches: 10. The V gene's germline CDR1 is SEHNR and CDR2 FQNEAQ (reference sequence). In nucleotides, the CDR3 is TGTGCCAGCAGCCTCCCAGCCGGGACAGGGGGCCCTGAAGCTTTCTTT. Translation gives CASSLPAGTGGPEAFF.

The chain links TRBV5-5 to TRBJ1-2; D gene ambiguous. The germline V gene encodes CDR1 SGHKS and CDR2 YYEKEE (reference sequence). V lost 2 bases and J 4 bases, leaving 15 bases between the germline ends. The CDR3 totals 15 residues. The CDR3 DNA sequence: TGTGCCAGCAGCTTCGGCCCCACTAGTACCTATGGCTACACCTTC. Protein sequence: CASSFGPTSTYGYTF.

This clone was seen only a few times. The J gene is TRBJ2-7, the V gene TRBV10-3; the match to TRBD1 covers 7 bases. J gave up 3 bases and V 4 bases, and 3 bases lay outside the gene matches. CDR1 and CDR2 from the germline V gene are ENHRY and SYGVKD. There are 13 residues in the CDR3. The CDR3 DNA follows: TGTGCCATCAGTGGGACAGGCGGCTACGAGCAGTACTTC. It codes for CAISGTGGYEQYF.

This clone ranks as medium-sized. The chain recombines TRBV11-3 with TRBJ2-1, with D unclear. V lost 0 bases, J lost 8 bases, and 11 bases lay in between. In germline, CDR1 is SGHNT, CDR2 YENEEA. The CDR3 runs to 14 residues. CDR3 DNA: TGTGCCAGCAGCTTAGATCCCCGCAGCTATGAGCAGTTCTTC. Protein sequence: CASSLDPRSYEQFF.

The rearrangement uses TRBV5-5 and TRBJ2-3; possibly TRBD1 for D (5 bases). CDR1 and CDR2 from the germline V gene are SGHKS and YYEKEE (reference sequence). The V and J ends lost 1 base and 0 bases respectively, with 6 bases between them. The CDR3 totals 14 residues. CDR3 coding DNA: TGTGCCAGCAGCTTGAGACAGAGCACAGATACGCAGTATTTT. As protein: CASSLRQSTDTQYF.

This clone has a handful of counts. The rearrangement links TRBV9 to TRBJ2-5; 9 bases are a match to TRBD1. V trimming: 0 bases; J trimming: 3 bases; junction bases outside the gene matches: 6. This CDR3 is built from 16 residues. The germline CDR1 and CDR2 sequences are SGDLS and YYNGEE. CDR3 sequence: CASSVGIGTGKETQYF. The DNA of the CDR3 is TGTGCCAGCAGCGTAGGAATAGGGACAGGGAAAGAGACCCAGTACTTC.

The chain carries TRBV2 and TRBJ1-4, with D possibly being TRBD1 (5 bases). CDR3 length equals 15 residues. Germline loops: CDR1 SNHLY, CDR2 FYNNEI. Trimming stripped 10 bases from V and 2 bases from J, with 17 bases between. The DNA of the CDR3 is TGTGCCACCCACGGGCGGGGGTACACTAATGAAAAACTGTTTTTT. The encoded protein is CATHGRGYTNEKLFF.

There are a few counts of this clone. V and J are TRBV5-6 and TRBJ1-1, with TRBD1 matching over 10 bases. Trimming cost V 3 bases and J 4 bases; bases outside gene matches: 0. Looked up from germline, CDR1 is SGHDT and CDR2 is YYEEEE. This CDR3 region has 13 residues. This CDR3 is CASSWDRGTEAFF. Written as DNA, the CDR3 is TGTGCCAGCAGCTGGGACAGGGGCACTGAAGCTTTCTTT.

This chain joins TRBV7-3 and TRBJ2-4; the D is unclear. Between the trimmed V and J ends, which lost 0 bases and 8 bases, there was a span of 8 bases. Per germline, CDR1 SGHTA and CDR2 FQGTGA. The CDR3 loop spans 13 amino acids. CDR3 DNA: TGTGCCAGCAGCTTAACAGTGGCGGACATTCAGTACTTC. Translating it yields CASSLTVADIQYF.

This clone was seen only once. This chain uses TRBV30 with TRBJ2-5; 10 bases map to TRBD2. The trim removed 0 bases at V and 7 bases at J, leaving 5 bases unmatched. The germline V gene has CDR1 GTSNPN and CDR2 SVGIG (reference sequence). This CDR3 is 14 amino acids long. This chain's CDR3 is CAWSVIAGGGTQYF. CDR3 in DNA: TGTGCCTGGAGTGTAATAGCGGGGGGAGGGACCCAGTACTTC. The complete variable domain, with remaining parts taken from reference TRBV30 and TRBJ2-5, reads SQTIHQWPATLVQPVGSPLSLECTVEGTSNPNLYWYRQAAGRGLQLLFYSVGIGQISSEVPQNLSASRPQDRQFILSSKKLLLSDSGFYLCAWSVIAGGGTQYFGPGTRLLVL.

V gene TRBV19 combines with J gene TRBJ1-5; possible D gene TRBD1, 5 bases. The V end lost 1 base, the J end lost 6 bases, and 7 bases lay between the germline ends. The CDR3 loop spans 13 amino acids. Per germline, CDR1 LNHDA and CDR2 SQIVND (reference sequence). The CDR3: CASSIGGVQPQHF. CDR3 DNA: TGTGCCAGTAGTATAGGGGGGGTTCAGCCCCAGCATTTT.

In DNA, the CDR3 is TGTGCCAGCAGCTCTAACAGGGGAGTCACCGGGGAGCTGTTTTTT. This translates into CASSSNRGVTGELFF. The chain is built from TRBV7-6 and TRBJ2-2, with TRBD1 identical over 7 bases. CDR1 and CDR2 (germline): SGHVS, FNYEAQ. The V segment lost 4 bases and the J segment 4 bases; nucleotides outside the gene matches: 6. The CDR3 is 15 amino acids.

This clone has more than one count but fewer than ten. This chain connects TRBV7-3 to TRBJ2-5; 9 bases are shared with TRBD1. Germline-derived CDR1 and CDR2 are SGHTA and FQGTGA. The CDR3 runs to 13 residues. V was pared by 5 bases and J by 5 bases, with 3 bases of the junction left unmatched. CDR3 bases: TGTGCCAGCAGCCCCGGACAGGGGGAGACCCAGTACTTC. The encoded protein is CASSPGQGETQYF.

This chain uses TRBV7-2 with TRBJ1-6; no reliable D call. Trimming shortened V by 3 bases and J by 7 bases, and 13 bases separated the two germline ends. The CDR3 extends over 15 amino acids. The germline CDR1 and CDR2 sequences are SGHTA and FQGNSA. The CDR3 is CASSFTHTENSPLHF. CDR3 coding DNA: TGTGCCAGCAGCTTCACCCACACGGAAAATTCACCCCTCCACTTT.

In this sample, this clone turned up once. The chain recombines TRBV7-9 with TRBJ2-2; possibly TRBD1 for D (6 bases). In germline, CDR1 is SEHNR, CDR2 FQNEAQ (reference sequence). Trimming stripped 5 bases from V and 5 bases from J, with 9 bases between. CDR3 size: 13 residues. CDR3 loop: CASSTQGTGELFF. The CDR3 DNA follows: TGTGCCAGCAGCACACAGGGAACCGGGGAGCTGTTTTTT.

V is TRBV18 and J is TRBJ1-4, with 9 nucleotides matching TRBD1. Germline V CDR1 and CDR2: KGHSH, LQKENI. The CDR3 is made up of 15 amino acids. Germline trimming cut 5 bases from V and 4 bases from J; bases unmatched to any gene: 5. For the CDR3, the DNA is TGTGCCAGCTCAGTCGGGACAGGGAATAATGAAAAACTGTTTTTT. It specifies CASSVGTGNNEKLFF.

This clone was detected a few times. The chain combines TRBV7-2 with TRBJ2-1; a possible D gene is TRBD1 (6 bases). This CDR3 contains 13 residues. Trimming removed 5 bases at V and 4 bases at J, with 9 bases between. CDR1 and CDR2 (germline): SGHTA, FQGNSA. CDR3 sequence (DNA): TGTGCCAGCAGCACCGGACAGTACAATGAGCAGTTCTTC. Residues: CASSTGQYNEQFF.

The V gene is TRBV4-1, the J gene TRBJ2-6; the D is unclear. This CDR3 region has 14 residues. Trimming stripped 1 base from V and 2 bases from J, with 3 bases between. In germline, CDR1 is MGHRA, CDR2 YSYEKL. DNA of the CDR3: TGCGCCAGCAGCCAAGGTGCTGGGGCCAACGTCCTGACTTTC. It codes for CASSQGAGANVLTF.

This chain uses TRBV7-2 with TRBJ2-7; D not resolved. With 2 bases removed from V and 5 bases from J, the gap between germline ends came to 4 bases. This CDR3 is built from 11 residues. Germline V CDR1 and CDR2: SGHTA, FQGNSA. The CDR3 DNA reads TGTGCCAGCAGCTTAAGGGACGAGCAGTACGTC. Its protein product is CASSLRDEQYV.